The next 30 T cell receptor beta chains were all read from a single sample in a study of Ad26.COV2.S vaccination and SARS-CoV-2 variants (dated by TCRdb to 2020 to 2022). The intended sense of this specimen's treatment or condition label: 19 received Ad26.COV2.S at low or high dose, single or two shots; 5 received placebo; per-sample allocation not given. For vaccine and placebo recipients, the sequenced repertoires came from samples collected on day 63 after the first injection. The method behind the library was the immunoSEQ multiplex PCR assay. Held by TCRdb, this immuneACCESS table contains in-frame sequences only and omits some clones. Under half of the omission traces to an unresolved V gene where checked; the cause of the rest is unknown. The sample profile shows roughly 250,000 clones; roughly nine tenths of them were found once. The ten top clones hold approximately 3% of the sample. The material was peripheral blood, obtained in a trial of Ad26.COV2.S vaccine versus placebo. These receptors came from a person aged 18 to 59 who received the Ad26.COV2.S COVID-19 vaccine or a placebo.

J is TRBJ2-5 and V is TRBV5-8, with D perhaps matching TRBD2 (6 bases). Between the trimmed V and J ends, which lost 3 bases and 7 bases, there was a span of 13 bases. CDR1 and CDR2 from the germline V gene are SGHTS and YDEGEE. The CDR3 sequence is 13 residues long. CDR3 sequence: CASSSGVETTQYF. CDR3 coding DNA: TGTGCCAGCAGCTCGGGGGTAGAAACGACCCAGTACTTC. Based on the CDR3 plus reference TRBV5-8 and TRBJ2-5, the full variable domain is EAGVTQSPTHLIKTRGQQATLRCSPISGHTSVYWYQQALGLGLQFLLWYDEGEERNRGNFPPRFSGRQFPNYSSELNVNALELEDSALYLCASSSGVETTQYFGPGTRLLVL.

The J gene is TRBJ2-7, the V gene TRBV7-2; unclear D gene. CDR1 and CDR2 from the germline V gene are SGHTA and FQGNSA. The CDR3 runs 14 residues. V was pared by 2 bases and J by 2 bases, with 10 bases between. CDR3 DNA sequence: TGTGCCAGCAGCTTAACATCCGGTGCCTACGAGCAGTACTTC. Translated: CASSLTSGAYEQYF.

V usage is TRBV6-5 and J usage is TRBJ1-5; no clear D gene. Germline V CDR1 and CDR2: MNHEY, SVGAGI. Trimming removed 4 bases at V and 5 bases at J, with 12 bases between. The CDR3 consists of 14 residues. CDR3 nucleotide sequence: TGTGCCAGCAGTTTTCAAGGGCTTCATCAGCCCCAGCATTTT. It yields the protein CASSFQGLHQPQHF.

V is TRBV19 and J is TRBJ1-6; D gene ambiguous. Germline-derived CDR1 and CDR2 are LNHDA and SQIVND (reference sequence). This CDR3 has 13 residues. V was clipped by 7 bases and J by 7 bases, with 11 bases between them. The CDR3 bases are TGTGCCAGTAACGAGTTTAGGAATTCACCCCTCCACTTT. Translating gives CASNEFRNSPLHF.

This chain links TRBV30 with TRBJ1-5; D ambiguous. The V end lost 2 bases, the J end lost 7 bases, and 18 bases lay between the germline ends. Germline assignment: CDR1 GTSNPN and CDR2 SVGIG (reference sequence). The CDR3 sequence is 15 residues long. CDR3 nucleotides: TGTGCCTGGAGTTTGGGATCCATCCTGGAACAGCCCCAGCATTTT. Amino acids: CAWSLGSILEQPQHF.

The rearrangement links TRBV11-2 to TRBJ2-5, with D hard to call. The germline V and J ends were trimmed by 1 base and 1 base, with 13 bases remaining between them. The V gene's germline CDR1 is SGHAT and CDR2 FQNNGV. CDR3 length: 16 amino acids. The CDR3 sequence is CASSLVRGLTQETQYF. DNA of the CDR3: TGTGCCAGCAGCTTAGTCCGCGGCCTAACCCAAGAGACCCAGTACTTC.

The CDR3 here is CASSYGSGSTYEQYV. For the CDR3, the DNA is TGTGCCAGCAGTTACGGTAGCGGGAGTACCTACGAGCAGTACGTC. The rearrangement links TRBV6-6 to TRBJ2-7, with TRBD2 identical over 9 bases. Unmatched junction bases numbered 4, after V lost 2 bases and J lost 2 bases. Germline V gene lookup returns CDR1 MNHNY and CDR2 SVGAGI (reference sequence). The CDR3 totals 15 residues.

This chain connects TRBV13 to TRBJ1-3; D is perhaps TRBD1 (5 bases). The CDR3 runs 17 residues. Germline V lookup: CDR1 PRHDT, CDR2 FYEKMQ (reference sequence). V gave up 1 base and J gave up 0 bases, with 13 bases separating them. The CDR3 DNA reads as TGTGCCAGCAGCTTAGCGGTCAGGGATAGCTCTGGAAACACCATATATTTT. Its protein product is CASSLAVRDSSGNTIYF.

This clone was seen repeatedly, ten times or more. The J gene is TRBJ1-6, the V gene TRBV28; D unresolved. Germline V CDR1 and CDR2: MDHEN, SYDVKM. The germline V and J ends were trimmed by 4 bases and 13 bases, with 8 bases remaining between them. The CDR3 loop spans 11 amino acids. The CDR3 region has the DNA TGTGCCAGCAGTTCAGACCTCCCCCTCCACTTT. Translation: CASSSDLPLHF. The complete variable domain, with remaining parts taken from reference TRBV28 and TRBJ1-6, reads DVKVTQSSRYLVKRTGEKVFLECVQDMDHENMFWYRQDPGLGLRLIYFSYDVKMKEKGDIPEGYSVSREKKERFSLILESASTNQTSMYLCASSSDLPLHFGNGTRLTVT.

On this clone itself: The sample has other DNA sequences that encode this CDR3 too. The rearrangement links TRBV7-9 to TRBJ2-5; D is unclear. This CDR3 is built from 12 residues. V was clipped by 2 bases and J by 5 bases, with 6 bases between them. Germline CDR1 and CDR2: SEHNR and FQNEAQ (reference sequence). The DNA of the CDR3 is TGTGCCAGCAGCTTAAGTGGGGAGACCCAGTACTTC. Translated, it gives CASSLSGETQYF. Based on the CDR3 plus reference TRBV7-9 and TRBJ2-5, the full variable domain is DTGVSQNPRHKITKRGQNVTFRCDPISEHNRLYWYRQTLGQGPEFLTYFQNEAQLEKSRLLSDRFSAERPKGSFSTLEIQRTEQGDSAMYLCASSLSGETQYFGPGTRLLVL.

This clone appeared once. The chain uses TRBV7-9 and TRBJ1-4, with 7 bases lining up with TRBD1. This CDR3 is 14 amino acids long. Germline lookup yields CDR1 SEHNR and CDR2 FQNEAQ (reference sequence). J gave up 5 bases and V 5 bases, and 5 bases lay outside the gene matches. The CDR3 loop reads CASSPGQKNEKLFF. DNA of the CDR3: TGTGCCAGCAGCCCGGGACAGAAGAATGAAAAACTGTTTTTT. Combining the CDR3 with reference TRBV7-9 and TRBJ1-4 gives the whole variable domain DTGVSQNPRHKITKRGQNVTFRCDPISEHNRLYWYRQTLGQGPEFLTYFQNEAQLEKSRLLSDRFSAERPKGSFSTLEIQRTEQGDSAMYLCASSPGQKNEKLFFGSGTQLSVL.

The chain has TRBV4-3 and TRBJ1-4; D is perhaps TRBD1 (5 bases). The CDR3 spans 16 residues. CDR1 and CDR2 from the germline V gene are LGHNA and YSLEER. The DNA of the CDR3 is TGCCCCCGCAGCCGACGGGGGTTTACAACTAATGAAAAACTGTTTTTT. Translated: CPRSRRGFTTNEKLFF.

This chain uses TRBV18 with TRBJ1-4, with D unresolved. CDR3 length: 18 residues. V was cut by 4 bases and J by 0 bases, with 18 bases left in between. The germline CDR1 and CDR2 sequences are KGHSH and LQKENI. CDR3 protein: CASSQYPGRGATNEKLFF. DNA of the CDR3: TGTGCCAGCTCACAATACCCCGGGCGCGGGGCAACTAATGAAAAACTGTTTTTT.

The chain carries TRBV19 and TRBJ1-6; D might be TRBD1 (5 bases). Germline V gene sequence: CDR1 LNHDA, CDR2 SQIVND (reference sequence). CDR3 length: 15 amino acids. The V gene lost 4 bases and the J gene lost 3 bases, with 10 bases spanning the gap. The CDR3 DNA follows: TGTGCCAGTAGTAACCGGGACGGCTATAATTCACCCCTCCACTTT. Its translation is CASSNRDGYNSPLHF.

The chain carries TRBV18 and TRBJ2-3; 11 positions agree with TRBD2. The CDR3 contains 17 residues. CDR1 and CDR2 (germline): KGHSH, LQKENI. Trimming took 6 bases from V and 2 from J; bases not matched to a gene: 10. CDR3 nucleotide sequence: TGTGCCAGCTCGCCTGCGGGACTAGCGGCTGTCACAGATACGCAGTATTTT. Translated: CASSPAGLAAVTDTQYF.

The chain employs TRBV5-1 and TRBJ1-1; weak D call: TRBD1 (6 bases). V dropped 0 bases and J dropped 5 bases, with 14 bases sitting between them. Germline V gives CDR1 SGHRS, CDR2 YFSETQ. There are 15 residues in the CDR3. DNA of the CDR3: TGCGCCAGCAGCTTGGGGCAGGGGATCGTGACTGAAGCTTTCTTT. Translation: CASSLGQGIVTEAFF.

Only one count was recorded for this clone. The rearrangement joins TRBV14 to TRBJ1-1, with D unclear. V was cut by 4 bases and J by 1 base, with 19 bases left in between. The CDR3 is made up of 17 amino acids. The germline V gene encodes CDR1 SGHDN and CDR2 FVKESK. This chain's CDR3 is CASSRISKGLANTEAFF. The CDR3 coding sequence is TGTGCCAGCAGCCGGATCTCTAAAGGGTTGGCGAACACTGAAGCTTTCTTT.

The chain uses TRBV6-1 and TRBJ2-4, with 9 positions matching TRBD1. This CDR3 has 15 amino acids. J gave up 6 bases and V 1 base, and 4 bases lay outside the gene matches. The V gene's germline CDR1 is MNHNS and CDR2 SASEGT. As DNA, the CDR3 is TGTGCCAGCAGTGAAGGTACAGGGGGCTTAAACATTCAGTACTTC. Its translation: CASSEGTGGLNIQYF.

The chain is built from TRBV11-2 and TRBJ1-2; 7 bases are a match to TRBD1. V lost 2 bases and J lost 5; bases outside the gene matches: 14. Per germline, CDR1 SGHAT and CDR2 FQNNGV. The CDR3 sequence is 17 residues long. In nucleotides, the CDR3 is TGTGCCAGCAGCTTAAGGACGACAGGGAAGTTAAGATATGGCTACACCTTC. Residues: CASSLRTTGKLRYGYTF.

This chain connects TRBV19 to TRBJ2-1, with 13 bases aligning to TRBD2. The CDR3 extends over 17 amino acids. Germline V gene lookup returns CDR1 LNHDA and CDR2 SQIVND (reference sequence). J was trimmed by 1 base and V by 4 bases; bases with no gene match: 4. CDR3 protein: CASSRTSGGNSYNEQFF. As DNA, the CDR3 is TGTGCCAGTAGTAGGACTAGCGGGGGCAATTCCTACAATGAGCAGTTCTTC.

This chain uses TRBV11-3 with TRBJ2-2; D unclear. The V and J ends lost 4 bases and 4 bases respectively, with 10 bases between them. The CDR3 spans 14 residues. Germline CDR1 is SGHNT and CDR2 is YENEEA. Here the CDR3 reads CASSSSLSTGELFF. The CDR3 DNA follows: TGTGCCAGCAGCTCCTCCCTAAGCACCGGGGAGCTGTTTTTT.

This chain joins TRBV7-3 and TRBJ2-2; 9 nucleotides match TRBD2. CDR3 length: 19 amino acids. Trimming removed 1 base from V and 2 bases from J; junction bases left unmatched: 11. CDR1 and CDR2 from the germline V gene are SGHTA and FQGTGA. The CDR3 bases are TGTGCCAGCAGCTTAAGGTCCCCAGCGGGGGGCTATAACACCGGGGAGCTGTTTTTT. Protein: CASSLRSPAGGYNTGELFF.

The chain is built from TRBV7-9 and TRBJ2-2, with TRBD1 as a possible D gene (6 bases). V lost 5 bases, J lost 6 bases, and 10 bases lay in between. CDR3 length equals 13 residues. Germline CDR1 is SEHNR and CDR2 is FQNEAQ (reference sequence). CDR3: CASSRTEPGELFF. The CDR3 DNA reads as TGTGCCAGCAGCAGGACAGAGCCCGGGGAGCTGTTTTTT.

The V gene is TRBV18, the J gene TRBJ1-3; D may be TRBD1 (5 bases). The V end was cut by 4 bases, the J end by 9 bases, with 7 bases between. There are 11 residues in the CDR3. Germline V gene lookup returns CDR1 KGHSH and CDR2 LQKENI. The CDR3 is CASSLGTTIYF. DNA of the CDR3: TGTGCCAGCTCACTGGGGACCACCATATATTTT.

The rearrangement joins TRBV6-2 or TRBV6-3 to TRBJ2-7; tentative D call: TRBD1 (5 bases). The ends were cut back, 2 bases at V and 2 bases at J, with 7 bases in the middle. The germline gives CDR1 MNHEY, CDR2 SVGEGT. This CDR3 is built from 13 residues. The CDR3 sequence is CASSYQGPYEQYV. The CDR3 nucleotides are TGTGCCAGCAGTTACCAGGGCCCCTACGAGCAGTACGTC.

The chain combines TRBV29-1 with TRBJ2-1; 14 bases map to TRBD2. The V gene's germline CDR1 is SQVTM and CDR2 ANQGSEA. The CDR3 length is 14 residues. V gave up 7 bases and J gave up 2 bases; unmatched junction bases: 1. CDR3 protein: CSGTSGRTYNEQFF. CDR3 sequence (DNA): TGCAGCGGGACTAGCGGGAGGACCTACAATGAGCAGTTCTTC.

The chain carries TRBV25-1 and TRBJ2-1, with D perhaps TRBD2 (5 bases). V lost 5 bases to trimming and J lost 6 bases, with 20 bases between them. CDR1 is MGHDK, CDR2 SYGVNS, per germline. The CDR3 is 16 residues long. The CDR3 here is CASSSYRLGEGNEQFF. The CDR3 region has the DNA TGTGCCAGCAGTTCCTATAGGTTGGGTGAGGGCAATGAGCAGTTCTTC.

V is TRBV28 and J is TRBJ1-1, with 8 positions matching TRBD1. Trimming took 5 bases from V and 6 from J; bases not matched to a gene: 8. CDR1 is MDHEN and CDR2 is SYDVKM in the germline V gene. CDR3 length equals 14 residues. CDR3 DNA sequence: TGTGCCAGCAGTCCTACAGGGGGGGCCGCTGAAGCTTTCTTT. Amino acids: CASSPTGGAAEAFF. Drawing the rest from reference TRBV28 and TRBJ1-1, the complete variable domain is DVKVTQSSRYLVKRTGEKVFLECVQDMDHENMFWYRQDPGLGLRLIYFSYDVKMKEKGDIPEGYSVSREKKERFSLILESASTNQTSMYLCASSPTGGAAEAFFGQGTRLTVV.

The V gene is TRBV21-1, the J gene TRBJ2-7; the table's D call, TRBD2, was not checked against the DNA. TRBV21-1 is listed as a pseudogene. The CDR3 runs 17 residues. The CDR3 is CASRTGTSGRRTYEQYV. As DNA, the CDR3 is TGTGCCAGCAGAACGGGGACTAGCGGGAGGCGGACCTACGAGCAGTACGTC.

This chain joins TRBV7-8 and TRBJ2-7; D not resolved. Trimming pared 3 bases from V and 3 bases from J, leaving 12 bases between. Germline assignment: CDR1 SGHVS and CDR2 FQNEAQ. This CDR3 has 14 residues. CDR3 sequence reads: CASSFGVSFYEQYF. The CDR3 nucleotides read TGTGCCAGCAGCTTTGGTGTCAGTTTCTACGAGCAGTACTTC.